This T cell receptor (beta chain) was obtained from a study of blood T cell repertoires in COVID-19. Whole-study context: Whether acute or convalescent, the COVID-19 samples came from the United States, Italy and Spain. The analysed material was cDNA or gDNA that came from T cells, B-cell-depleted T cells, or PBMCs.

Per the authors' pipeline: Estimation of nucleated cell counts relied on the amplification of reference gene primers. Method: immunoSEQ multiplex PCR; TCRdb's copy keeps in-frame clones and lacks some. V and J calls plus clone size are reproduced from that table; the DNA served to infer D and trimming. The table lists about 130,000 clones, about 84% of them singletons. The clonotype was recovered from a woman between 55 and 75 years old with acute or convalescent COVID-19. Sequencing used peripheral blood.

The DNA of the CDR3 is TGTGCCACCAGTGAGAGAACCGGGACAGATAACTATGGCTACACCTTC. This encodes CATSERTGTDNYGYTF. The chain couples TRBV24-1 to TRBJ1-2, with 7 bases that match TRBD1. CDR3 length: 16 amino acids. CDR1 and CDR2 (germline): KGHDR, SFDVKD. J was trimmed by 1 base and V by 4 bases; bases with no gene match: 8.